These 3 T cell receptor beta chains were all obtained from the same sample, sequenced in a study of blood T cell repertoires in COVID-19. Method: immunoSEQ multiplex PCR; TCRdb's copy keeps in-frame clones and lacks some. The sample has roughly 190,000 clones; about 85% are singletons. Sample: peripheral blood. The origin of the receptors is a man aged 25-45 years with acute or convalescent COVID-19.

V usage is TRBV12-3 or TRBV12-4 and J usage is TRBJ2-1, with 8 bases fitting TRBD1. Trimming took 6 bases from V and 13 from J; bases not matched to a gene: 11. The CDR3 spans 13 residues. DNA of the CDR3: TGTGCCAGCAGCTTCTCTGGACAGGGCGGTCAGTTCTTC. Its translation is CASSFSGQGGQFF.

The chain combines TRBV28 with TRBJ1-3, with 7 bases lining up with TRBD1. CDR3 length: 16 amino acids. The ends lost 6 bases at V and 4 bases at J; junction bases unmatched: 12. The germline V gene has CDR1 MDHEN and CDR2 SYDVKM. CDR3: CASSLRGQVSGNTIYF. CDR3 DNA sequence: TGTGCCAGCAGCCTTCGAGGACAGGTATCCGGAAACACCATATATTTT.

The gene calls are TRBV5-1 and TRBJ2-5; 7 nucleotides line up with TRBD2. Germline V gives CDR1 SGHRS, CDR2 YFSETQ. This CDR3 has 15 residues. Trimming at V came to 1 base and at J to 4 bases, leaving 7 bases not matched to a gene. CDR3 nucleotides: TGCGCCAGCAGCTTGCTCGGCGGGAGAGGAGAGACCCAGTACTTC. Encoded protein: CASSLLGGRGETQYF.